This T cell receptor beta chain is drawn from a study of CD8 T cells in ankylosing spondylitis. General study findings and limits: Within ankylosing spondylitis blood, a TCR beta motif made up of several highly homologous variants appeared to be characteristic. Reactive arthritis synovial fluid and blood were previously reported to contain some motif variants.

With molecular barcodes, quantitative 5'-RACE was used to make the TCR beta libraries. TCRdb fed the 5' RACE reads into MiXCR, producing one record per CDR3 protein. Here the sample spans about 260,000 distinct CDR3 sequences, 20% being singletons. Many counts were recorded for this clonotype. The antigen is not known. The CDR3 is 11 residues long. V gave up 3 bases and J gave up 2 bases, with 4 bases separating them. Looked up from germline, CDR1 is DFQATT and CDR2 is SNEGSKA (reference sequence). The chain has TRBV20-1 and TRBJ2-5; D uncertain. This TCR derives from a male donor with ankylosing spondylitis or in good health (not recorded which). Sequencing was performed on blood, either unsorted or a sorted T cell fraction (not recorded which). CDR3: CSARKQETQYF. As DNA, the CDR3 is TGCAGTGCTAGGAAACAAGAGACCCAGTACTTC.